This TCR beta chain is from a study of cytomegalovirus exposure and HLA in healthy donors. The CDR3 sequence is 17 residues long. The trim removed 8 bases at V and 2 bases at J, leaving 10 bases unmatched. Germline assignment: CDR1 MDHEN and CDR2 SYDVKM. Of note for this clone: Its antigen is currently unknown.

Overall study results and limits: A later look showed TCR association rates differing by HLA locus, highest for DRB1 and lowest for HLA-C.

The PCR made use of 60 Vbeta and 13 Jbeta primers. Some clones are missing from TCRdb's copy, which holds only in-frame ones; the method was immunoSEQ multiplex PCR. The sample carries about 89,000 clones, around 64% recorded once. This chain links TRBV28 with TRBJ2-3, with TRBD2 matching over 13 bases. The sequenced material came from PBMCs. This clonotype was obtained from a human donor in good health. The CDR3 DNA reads TGTGCCAGCGGACTGGGGACTAGCGGGGTTCCCACAGATACGCAGTATTTT. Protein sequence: CASGLGTSGVPTDTQYF.